Each of the 2 T cell receptor beta chains below was sequenced from the same sample in a study of cytomegalovirus exposure and HLA in healthy donors. The table came from immunoSEQ multiplex PCR; TCRdb's copy has only in-frame clones and leaves some out. The data contain more than 200,000 clones, about nine tenths of them singletons. The specimen was PBMCs. These TCRs come from a woman aged 25 to 39 in good health and CMV-seronegative.

In this sample, this clone turned up a few times. CDR3 coding DNA: TGTGCCAGCAGCCAAACGGCAGGGACCTACGAGCAGTACTTC. It codes for CASSQTAGTYEQYF. V usage is TRBV11-2 and J usage is TRBJ2-7; perhaps TRBD1 as D (5 bases). The V end was cut by 5 bases, the J end by 2 bases, with 13 bases between. This CDR3 spans 14 amino acids. Germline CDR1 SGHAT, CDR2 FQNNGV.

V usage is TRBV27 and J usage is TRBJ1-5, with D unclear. The CDR3 runs 15 residues. Germline V gene lookup returns CDR1 MNHEY and CDR2 SMNVEV (reference sequence). V shed 1 base and J shed 2 bases, with 9 bases lying between them. DNA for the CDR3: TGTGCCAGCAGTTTATTCGGGGTCCGCAATCAGCCCCAGCATTTT. The encoded protein is CASSLFGVRNQPQHF.